Listed below are T cell receptor beta chains from one sample, sequenced in a study of blood T cells in healthy people across ages. TCRdb passed the 5' RACE reads through MiXCR, listing each CDR3 protein once. The sample shows 1.5 million to 2 million distinct CDR3 sequences, roughly 28% of them seen only once. What was sequenced was blood. Receptors originate from a woman between 25 and 40 years old in good health. Each CDR3 is given with its conserved first and last residue. Fields, in order: clone size, D gene, J gene, V gene, CDR3 protein, CDR3 DNA. A D gene is named only where the DNA matches it firmly. Rows give clone size only sometimes, using once, few, many, or a class for an expanded clone.

size: many
D: -
J: TRBJ2-7
V: TRBV20-1
CDR3: CSASSHSNRGSGRYF
DNA: TGCAGTGCCAGTTCGCACTCCAACCGAGGTTCGGGCAGGTACTTC

size: few
D: -
J: TRBJ2-3
V: TRBV19
CDR3: CASSVGGPDTQYF
DNA: TGTGCCAGTAGTGTCGGGGGTCCAGATACGCAGTATTTT

size: -
D: -
J: TRBJ2-7
V: TRBV9
CDR3: CASSVGGPGTYEQYF
DNA: TGTGCCAGCAGCGTAGGAGGGCCGGGTACGTACGAGCAGTACTTC

size: -
D: -
J: TRBJ1-4
V: TRBV6-5
CDR3: CASSYSTGGEKLFF
DNA: TGTGCCAGCAGTTACTCAACCGGGGGTGAAAAACTGTTTTTT

size: -
D: TRBD2
J: TRBJ2-1
V: TRBV20-1
CDR3: CSARARETYNEQFF
DNA: TGCAGTGCTAGGGCGCGGGAGACCTACAATGAGCAGTTCTTC

size: -
D: TRBD1
J: TRBJ1-2
V: TRBV12-3/TRBV12-4
CDR3: CASSSKRAGGRFTSGYTF
DNA: TGTGCCAGCAGTTCCAAGAGGGCAGGGGGCCGTTTTACCTCTGGCTACACCTTC

size: many
D: TRBD2
J: TRBJ2-1
V: TRBV20-1
CDR3: CSASLRGGGSYNEQFF
DNA: TGCAGTGCTAGTTTGCGGGGGGGTGGCTCCTACAATGAGCAGTTCTTC

size: few
D: -
J: TRBJ1-5
V: TRBV7-2
CDR3: CASSLVGGLNNQPQHF
DNA: TGTGCCAGCAGCTTAGTGGGGGGCTTGAACAATCAGCCCCAGCATTTT

size: -
D: -
J: TRBJ2-3
V: TRBV10-2
CDR3: CASNQQDSLRTDTQYF
DNA: TGCGCCAGCAACCAACAAGACAGCCTAAGGACAGATACGCAGTATTTT

size: -
D: -
J: TRBJ1-1
V: TRBV5-1
CDR3: CASSPGPRTHTKAFF
DNA: TGCGCCAGCAGCCCGGGACCAAGGACGCACACTAAAGCTTTCTTT

size: many
D: -
J: TRBJ2-3
V: TRBV29-1
CDR3: CSVELDTQYF
DNA: TGCAGCGTTGAGTTAGATACGCAGTATTTT

size: few
D: -
J: TRBJ1-1
V: TRBV3-1
CDR3: CASSHREGRGEAFF
DNA: TGTGCCAGCAGCCACCGAGAAGGGAGGGGAGAAGCTTTCTTT

size: few
D: TRBD2
J: TRBJ2-1
V: TRBV11-2
CDR3: CASSLRGTSGGGGEQFF
DNA: TGTGCCAGCAGCTTAAGGGGGACTAGCGGGGGTGGAGGTGAGCAGTTCTTC

size: -
D: -
J: TRBJ1-1
V: TRBV9
CDR3: CASSVEGQKAFF
DNA: TGTGCCAGCAGCGTAGAGGGGCAGAAAGCTTTCTTT

size: -
D: -
J: TRBJ2-3
V: TRBV6-1
CDR3: CASSGQISSTDTQYF
DNA: TGTGCCAGCAGCGGACAGATTTCTAGCACAGATACGCAGTATTTT

size: -
D: -
J: TRBJ1-1
V: TRBV7-7
CDR3: CASSESTGLNTEAFF
DNA: TGTGCCAGCAGCGAGTCGACAGGACTGAACACTGAAGCTTTCTTT

size: -
D: -
J: TRBJ1-3
V: TRBV7-6
CDR3: CASSLVFVTASSGNTIYF
DNA: TGTGCCAGCAGCTTAGTATTCGTGACGGCGAGCTCTGGAAACACCATATATTTT

size: -
D: TRBD2
J: TRBJ2-1
V: TRBV7-9
CDR3: CASSAPGLAYEQFF
DNA: TGTGCCAGCAGTGCCCCGGGACTAGCATACGAGCAGTTCTTC

size: -
D: -
J: TRBJ2-7
V: TRBV28
CDR3: CASIRGGTYEQYF
DNA: TGTGCCAGTATCAGGGGGGGCACCTACGAGCAGTACTTC

size: -
D: TRBD1
J: TRBJ1-2
V: TRBV7-2
CDR3: CASSFGQENGYTF
DNA: TGCGCCAGCAGCTTCGGACAGGAAAATGGCTACACCTTC

size: -
D: -
J: TRBJ2-5
V: TRBV5-1
CDR3: CASSPNRRETQYF
DNA: TGCGCCAGCAGCCCCAACCGACGGGAGACCCAGTACTTC

size: few
D: TRBD2
J: TRBJ2-3
V: TRBV5-1
CDR3: CASSLESAGGLYTQYF
DNA: TGCGCCAGCAGCTTGGAATCCGCGGGGGGGCTATATACGCAGTATTTT

size: -
D: -
J: TRBJ2-3
V: TRBV5-1
CDR3: CASSLVWITDTQYF
DNA: TGCGCCAGCAGCTTGGTTTGGATCACAGATACGCAGTATTTT

size: few
D: -
J: TRBJ2-7
V: TRBV20-1
CDR3: CSATGGYEQYF
DNA: TGCAGTGCAACAGGCGGCTACGAGCAGTACTTC

size: -
D: -
J: TRBJ2-5
V: TRBV6-5
CDR3: CASGSNQETQYF
DNA: TGTGCCAGCGGTAGTAACCAAGAGACCCAGTACTTC

size: -
D: -
J: TRBJ1-1
V: TRBV5-1
CDR3: CASMEGPTTRAEAFF
DNA: TGCGCCAGCATGGAAGGGCCGACAACTCGGGCTGAAGCTTTCTTT

size: many
D: -
J: TRBJ2-1
V: TRBV29-1
CDR3: CSVWTAEYNEQFF
DNA: TGCAGCGTATGGACAGCAGAATACAATGAGCAGTTCTTC

size: few
D: -
J: TRBJ1-2
V: TRBV7-2
CDR3: CASSEDRIFPNYGYTF
DNA: TGTGCCAGCAGCGAAGACAGGATCTTCCCCAACTATGGCTACACCTTC

size: many
D: -
J: TRBJ2-7
V: TRBV12-3/TRBV12-4
CDR3: CASSSTGNAYEQYF
DNA: TGTGCCAGCAGTTCCACAGGAAATGCCTACGAGCAGTACTTC

size: many
D: TRBD1
J: TRBJ1-2
V: TRBV7-9
CDR3: CAARGQGDRYGYTF
DNA: TGTGCCGCCAGGGGACAGGGCGATCGATATGGCTACACCTTC

size: few
D: TRBD1
J: TRBJ2-7
V: TRBV6-5
CDR3: CASRYDRGDHEQYF
DNA: TGTGCCAGCAGATACGACAGGGGTGACCACGAGCAGTACTTC

size: -
D: TRBD1
J: TRBJ2-5
V: TRBV13
CDR3: CASSSTGTGGQETQYF
DNA: TGTGCCAGCAGCAGCACCGGGACAGGGGGCCAAGAGACCCAGTACTTC

size: few
D: TRBD2
J: TRBJ2-1
V: TRBV20-1
CDR3: CSASGGSNPSYNEQFF
DNA: TGCAGTGCTAGCGGGGGGAGCAACCCCTCCTACAATGAGCAGTTCTTC

size: -
D: -
J: TRBJ1-2
V: TRBV2
CDR3: CASNPQGEYGHTF
DNA: TGTGCCAGCAATCCACAGGGAGAGTATGGCCACACCTTC

size: -
D: TRBD2
J: TRBJ2-3
V: TRBV6-6
CDR3: CASGGGYVDTQYF
DNA: TGTGCCAGCGGCGGGGGGTATGTGGATACGCAGTATTTT

size: many
D: -
J: TRBJ2-7
V: TRBV7-2
CDR3: CASSSTVLYEQYF
DNA: TGTGCCAGCAGCTCGACGGTCCTTTACGAGCAGTACTTC

size: few
D: TRBD1
J: TRBJ1-4
V: TRBV29-1
CDR3: CSAGTEEKLFF
DNA: TGCAGCGCAGGGACAGAAGAAAAACTGTTTTTT

size: -
D: -
J: TRBJ2-5
V: TRBV29-1
CDR3: CGVHEYGLRTQYF
DNA: TGCGGCGTTCACGAGTATGGTCTGCGGACCCAGTACTTC

size: many
D: TRBD2
J: TRBJ2-3
V: TRBV7-2
CDR3: CASSLSGSVLDTQYF
DNA: TGTGCCAGCAGTCTTAGCGGGTCCGTCCTAGATACGCAGTATTTT

size: many
D: -
J: TRBJ2-7
V: TRBV6-5
CDR3: CASSRVGNEQYF
DNA: TGTGCCAGCAGCCGTGTGGGAAACGAGCAGTACTTC

size: -
D: TRBD2
J: TRBJ2-3
V: TRBV5-5
CDR3: CASRVTSGISDTQYF
DNA: TGTGCCAGCAGGGTCACTAGCGGGATATCAGATACGCAGTATTTT

size: -
D: -
J: TRBJ1-5
V: TRBV7-8
CDR3: CASSSGALNQPQHF
DNA: TGTGCCAGCAGCTCCGGGGCCCTGAATCAGCCCCAGCATTTT

size: -
D: TRBD1
J: TRBJ2-1
V: TRBV24-1
CDR3: CATSDPRQGGNEQFF
DNA: TGTGCCACCAGTGATCCCCGACAGGGGGGAAATGAGCAGTTCTTC